This is a list of T cell receptor beta chains from one sample in a study of shared clonotypes between healthy human individuals. Libraries were prepared by immunoSEQ multiplex PCR; TCRdb keeps only in-frame clonotypes and omits some of them. In the table there are roughly 2.4 million clones, approximately 94% of which are singletons. Sample: naive CD4+ T cells sorted from blood. All receptors derive from a young man in good health. Both conserved end residues are trimmed from each CDR3.

V gene: TRBV5-1; CDR3 protein: ASSFAEATEAF
V gene: TRBV11-2; CDR3 protein: ASSPLSWSNEQF
V gene: TRBV6-5; CDR3 protein: ASTGGGSTRNEQF
V gene: TRBV5-1; CDR3 protein: ASRPGQGAAEAF
V gene: TRBV7-2; CDR3 protein: ASSLSGLAQY
V gene: TRBV6-7; CDR3 protein: ASSYMASEIQETQY
V gene: TRBV5-6; CDR3 protein: ASSPLEVHETQY
V gene: TRBV7-9; CDR3 protein: ASSTGVDTGELF
V gene: TRBV6-5; CDR3 protein: ASSRASRGDTEAF
V gene: TRBV19; CDR3 protein: ASSGKGLSSNQPQH
V gene: TRBV29-1; CDR3 protein: SGAWGSHEQF
V gene: TRBV30; CDR3 protein: AWSDGDTQY
V gene: TRBV5-1; CDR3 protein: ASSEGQSYGYT
V gene: TRBV7-2; CDR3 protein: ASSLEEGGKAF
V gene: TRBV5-1; CDR3 protein: ASSLRLAGGHEQY
V gene: TRBV15; CDR3 protein: ATSRDRGVPSYEQY
V gene: TRBV6-5; CDR3 protein: ASSDGGGGNQPQH
V gene: TRBV5-1; CDR3 protein: ASSIGTSGETQY
V gene: TRBV11-2; CDR3 protein: ASSLRTENTEAF
V gene: TRBV19; CDR3 protein: ASSRTGYVGYT
V gene: TRBV2; CDR3 protein: ASSERAQGNQPQH
V gene: TRBV10-1; CDR3 protein: ASSESFTRDEQY
V gene: TRBV18; CDR3 protein: ASSPRSRDGNEKLF
V gene: TRBV6-5; CDR3 protein: ASSPMAGYNEQF
V gene: TRBV2; CDR3 protein: ASRKTGTHEQY
V gene: TRBV7-9; CDR3 protein: ASAQWGNEKLF
V gene: TRBV6-1; CDR3 protein: ASSDQGGPQH
V gene: TRBV28; CDR3 protein: ASSRDFQETQY
V gene: TRBV10-3; CDR3 protein: AISERGGSANYGYT
V gene: TRBV28; CDR3 protein: ASRSPGQPYGYT
V gene: TRBV10-2; CDR3 protein: ASSTNPGQSYEQY
V gene: TRBV5-1; CDR3 protein: ASSLRTANTGELF
V gene: TRBV5-4; CDR3 protein: ASSLDGTKETQY
V gene: TRBV6-4; CDR3 protein: ASSPAAGYYGYT
V gene: TRBV28; CDR3 protein: ASTRGDSYEQY
V gene: TRBV2; CDR3 protein: ASIPNPGLQNQPQH
V gene: TRBV28; CDR3 protein: ASSLQGVLNQPQH
V gene: TRBV30; CDR3 protein: AWSGGGIQPQH
V gene: TRBV29-1; CDR3 protein: SVAKQGQGETQY
V gene: TRBV2; CDR3 protein: ASSETGTQY
V gene: TRBV29-1; CDR3 protein: SVAHGNTEAF
V gene: TRBV30; CDR3 protein: AWSPDGYEQY
V gene: TRBV11-2; CDR3 protein: ASSFSAGGPHEQF
V gene: TRBV7-8; CDR3 protein: ASSLRGNNSPLH
V gene: TRBV10-3; CDR3 protein: AIKTGGYYEQY
V gene: TRBV18; CDR3 protein: ASPAVAESGYT
V gene: TRBV30; CDR3 protein: ALETPGQGTGTEAF
V gene: TRBV30; CDR3 protein: AWTKTANNSPLH
V gene: TRBV18; CDR3 protein: ASSALPSGGEQY
V gene: TRBV10-3; CDR3 protein: AISESNVGGGANVLT
V gene: TRBV30; CDR3 protein: AWADSQETQY
V gene: TRBV19; CDR3 protein: ASSIGVTGANVLT
V gene: TRBV4-1; CDR3 protein: ASSPTASTSSYNEQF
V gene: TRBV6-5; CDR3 protein: ASRRADTQY
V gene: TRBV11-2; CDR3 protein: ASRQSGRAGELF